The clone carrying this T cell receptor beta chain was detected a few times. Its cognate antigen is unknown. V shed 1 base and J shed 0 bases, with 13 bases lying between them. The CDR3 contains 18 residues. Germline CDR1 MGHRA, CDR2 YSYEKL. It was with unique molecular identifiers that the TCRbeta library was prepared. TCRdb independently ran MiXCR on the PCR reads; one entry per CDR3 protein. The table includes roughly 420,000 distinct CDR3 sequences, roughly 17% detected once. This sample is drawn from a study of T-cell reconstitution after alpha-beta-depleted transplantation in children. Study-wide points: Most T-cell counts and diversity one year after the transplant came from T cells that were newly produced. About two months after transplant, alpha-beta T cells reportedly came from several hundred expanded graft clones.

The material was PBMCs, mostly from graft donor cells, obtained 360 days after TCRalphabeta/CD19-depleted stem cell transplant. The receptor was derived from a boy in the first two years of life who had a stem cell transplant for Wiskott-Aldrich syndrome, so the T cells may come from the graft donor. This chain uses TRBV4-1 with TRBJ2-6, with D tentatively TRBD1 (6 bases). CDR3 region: CASSQGPQGHSGANVLTF. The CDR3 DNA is TGCGCCAGCAGCCAAGGCCCACAGGGTCACTCTGGGGCCAACGTCCTGACTTTC.